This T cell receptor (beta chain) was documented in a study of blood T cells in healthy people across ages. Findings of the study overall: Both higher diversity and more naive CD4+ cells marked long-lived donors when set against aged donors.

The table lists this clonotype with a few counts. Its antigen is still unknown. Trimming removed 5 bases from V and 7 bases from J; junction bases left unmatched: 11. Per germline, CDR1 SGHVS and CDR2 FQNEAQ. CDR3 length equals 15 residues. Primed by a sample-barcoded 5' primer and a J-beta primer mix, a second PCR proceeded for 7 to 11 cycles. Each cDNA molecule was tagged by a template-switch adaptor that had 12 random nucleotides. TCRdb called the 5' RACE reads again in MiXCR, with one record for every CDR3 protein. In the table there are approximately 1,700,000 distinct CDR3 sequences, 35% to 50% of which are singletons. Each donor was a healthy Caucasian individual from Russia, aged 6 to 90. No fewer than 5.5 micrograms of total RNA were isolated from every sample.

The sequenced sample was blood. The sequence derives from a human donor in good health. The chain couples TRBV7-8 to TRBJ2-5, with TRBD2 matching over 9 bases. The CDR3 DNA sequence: TGTGCCAGCAGCGACGCGGGGGGGCCTGACGGGACCCAGTACTTC. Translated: CASSDAGGPDGTQYF.